The 20 T cell receptor beta chains below were found in one sample sequenced in a study of CD4 T cells in relation to SARS-CoV-2 and coronaviruses. Profiling relied on immunoSEQ multiplex PCR, and the TCRdb table lists in-frame clones only, not all of them. The table shows some 60,000 clones, with 92% occurring only once. Sequencing used naive CD4+ T cells from PBMCs. Subset meaning: naive CD4+ T cells isolated by negative enrichment. The receptors come from an adult with COVID-19.

CDR3 DNA sequence: TGTGCCAGCAGCTCCCCTAGAGGGAATCAGCCCCAGCATTTT. Translated: CASSSPRGNQPQHF. The V and J genes are TRBV7-8 and TRBJ1-5; D unresolved. This CDR3 has 14 amino acids. V lost 4 bases and J 4 bases, leaving 11 bases between the germline ends. CDR1 is SGHVS and CDR2 is FQNEAQ in the germline V gene. Using reference TRBV7-8 and TRBJ1-5 for the parts outside the CDR3, the full variable domain is GAGVSQSPRYKVAKRGQDVALRCDPISGHVSLFWYQQALGQGPEFLTYFQNEAQLDKSGLPSDRFFAERPEGSVSTLKIQRTQQEDSAVYLCASSSPRGNQPQHFGDGTRLSIL.

The chain has TRBV30 and TRBJ1-6; no definite D call. CDR1 is GTSNPN and CDR2 is SVGIG in the germline V gene (reference sequence). This CDR3 comprises 13 residues. Trimming removed 6 bases at V and 6 bases at J, with 12 bases between. The CDR3 nucleotides read TGTGCCTGCGGAGGGCAGATTAATTCACCCCTCCACTTT. It is translated as CACGGQINSPLHF. Supplemented by reference TRBV30 and TRBJ1-6, the full variable domain reads SQTIHQWPATLVQPVGSPLSLECTVEGTSNPNLYWYRQAAGRGLQLLFYSVGIGQISSEVPQNLSASRPQDRQFILSSKKLLLSDSGFYLCACGGQINSPLHFGNGTRLTVT.

This clone was recorded once. This chain uses TRBV30 with TRBJ1-4; D perhaps matches TRBD1 (5 bases). V was trimmed by 1 base and J by 2 bases, leaving 11 bases between them. Germline CDR1 and CDR2: GTSNPN and SVGIG (reference sequence). The CDR3 spans 15 residues. CDR3 region: CAWSGPGFTNEKLFF. As DNA, the CDR3 is TGTGCCTGGAGTGGCCCAGGGTTCACTAATGAAAAACTGTTTTTT.

The rearrangement uses TRBV3-1 (or the pseudogene TRBV3-2) and TRBJ1-2; D perhaps matches TRBD1 (6 bases). There are 16 residues in the CDR3. CDR1 LGHDT and CDR2 YNNKEL come from the germline V gene (reference sequence). Trimming pared 3 bases from V and 2 bases from J, leaving 16 bases between. CDR3 sequence reads: CASSHRVPTGNYGYTF. CDR3 nucleotide sequence: TGTGCCAGCAGCCACCGGGTTCCGACAGGAAACTATGGCTACACCTTC.

This chain connects TRBV7-2 to TRBJ2-2; D is unresolved. The CDR3 covers 14 residues. The V gene lost 3 bases and the J gene lost 2 bases, with 7 bases spanning the gap. Germline V gives CDR1 SGHTA, CDR2 FQGNSA. CDR3 nucleotide sequence: TGTGCCAGCAGCTTTGGGCCCAACACCGGGGAGCTGTTTTTT. Protein product: CASSFGPNTGELFF.

The chain joins TRBV7-3 to TRBJ2-2; possible D gene TRBD2, 5 bases. Per germline, CDR1 SGHTA and CDR2 FQGTGA. The CDR3 length is 15 residues. V lost 1 base, J lost 1 base, and 7 bases lay in between. The CDR3 region is CASSLISGNTGELFF. CDR3 DNA sequence: TGTGCCAGCAGCTTAATCAGCGGGAACACCGGGGAGCTGTTTTTT.

V is TRBV6-1 and J is TRBJ2-5; no firm D call. Trimming removed 1 base at V and 5 bases at J, with 11 bases between. Germline V gene lookup returns CDR1 MNHNS and CDR2 SASEGT. This CDR3 spans 14 amino acids. The CDR3 bases are TGTGCCAGCAGTGAAGATTCCAGTTTTGAGACCCAGTACTTC. Its translation: CASSEDSSFETQYF.

The V and J genes are TRBV30 and TRBJ2-3; D possibly corresponds to TRBD1 (5 bases). This CDR3 spans 13 amino acids. In germline, CDR1 is GTSNPN, CDR2 SVGIG (reference sequence). Trimming stripped 2 bases from V and 4 bases from J, with 10 bases between. The CDR3 DNA follows: TGTGCCTGGAGTCCAGGGTTGTCAGATACGCAGTATTTT. Amino acids: CAWSPGLSDTQYF.

The J gene is TRBJ2-3, the V gene TRBV5-6; a weak D match, TRBD2 (6 bases). The CDR3 has 13 amino acids. Trimming left V 0 bases short and J 4 bases short, with 6 bases between. CDR1 and CDR2 (germline): SGHDT, YYEEEE. This CDR3 is CASSLAGADTQYF. The CDR3 nucleotides are TGTGCCAGCAGCTTGGCGGGGGCAGATACGCAGTATTTT. The variable domain in full, with the rest retrieved from reference TRBV5-6 and TRBJ2-3, is DAGVTQSPTHLIKTRGQQVTLRCSPKSGHDTVSWYQQALGQGPQFIFQYYEEEERQRGNFPDRFSGHQFPNYSSELNVNALLLGDSALYLCASSLAGADTQYFGPGTRLTVL.

The V and J genes are TRBV10-3 and TRBJ1-1; D remains unclear. CDR1 is ENHRY, CDR2 SYGVKD, per germline. CDR3 size: 15 residues. Deletions cut 2 bases from V and 1 base from J, with 11 bases between. The CDR3 DNA reads TGTGCCATCAGTGAGACCGGGCAGACGAACACTGAAGCTTTCTTT. It yields the protein CAISETGQTNTEAFF.

The chain uses TRBV9 and TRBJ2-7; 10 bases map to TRBD1. This CDR3 comprises 16 residues. V trimming: 5 bases; J trimming: 2 bases; junction bases outside the gene matches: 10. Per germline, CDR1 SGDLS and CDR2 YYNGEE. In nucleotides, the CDR3 is TGTGCCAGCAGTTCCCCGGGACAGGGGCCCCCCTACGAGCAGTACTTC. Its translation is CASSSPGQGPPYEQYF.

This clone appeared once. V usage is TRBV2 and J usage is TRBJ2-7; either TRBD1 or TRBD2 may supply D (5 bases each). V lost 7 bases and J lost 0, with 13 bases in between. CDR3 length: 14 amino acids. In germline, CDR1 is SNHLY, CDR2 FYNNEI. The CDR3 bases are TGTGCCAGCAAGAACTCGGGGACCTCCTACGAGCAGTACTTC. It yields the protein CASKNSGTSYEQYF.

The rearrangement uses TRBV7-3 and TRBJ2-2; possibly TRBD1 for D (7 bases). CDR1 SGHTA and CDR2 FQGTGA come from the germline V gene. Trimming took off 5 bases at V and 5 bases at J, with 15 bases between the two ends. This CDR3 is built from 15 residues. CDR3 loop: CASSPATGRTGELFF. CDR3 sequence (DNA): TGTGCCAGCAGCCCTGCGACAGGGAGGACCGGGGAGCTGTTTTTT.

The chain couples TRBV5-6 to TRBJ2-2; 13 bases agree with TRBD2. V lost 4 bases to trimming and J lost 4 bases; unmatched junction nucleotides: 10. Looked up from germline, CDR1 is SGHDT and CDR2 is YYEEEE. The CDR3 loop spans 18 amino acids. Here the CDR3 DNA reads TGTGCCAGCAGCAATGCAGGACTAGCGGGAGCCTTCACCGGGGAGCTGTTTTTT. As protein: CASSNAGLAGAFTGELFF. The full variable domain, with the rest looked up from reference TRBV5-6 and TRBJ2-2, is DAGVTQSPTHLIKTRGQQVTLRCSPKSGHDTVSWYQQALGQGPQFIFQYYEEEERQRGNFPDRFSGHQFPNYSSELNVNALLLGDSALYLCASSNAGLAGAFTGELFFGEGSRLTVL.

The genes are TRBV1 and TRBJ2-7. TRBV1 is a pseudogene. This CDR3 is 18 amino acids long. For the CDR3, the DNA is TGCACCAGACACAGGGCTTGGGTTGATGGGGCGGGGAGGTACGAGCAGTACTTC. Translation gives CTRHRAWVDGAGRYEQYF.

The chain recombines TRBV4-1 with TRBJ1-1; 12 bases are shared with TRBD1. V shed 4 bases and J 0 bases; nucleotides not matched to a gene: 6. Germline-derived CDR1 and CDR2 are MGHRA and YSYEKL. The CDR3 runs 17 residues. This chain's CDR3 is CASSPGQGAPMNTEAFF. As DNA, the CDR3 is TGCGCCAGCAGCCCGGGACAGGGGGCCCCGATGAACACTGAAGCTTTCTTT.

Only a few counts were recorded for this clone. This chain links TRBV27 with TRBJ1-1; TRBD1 aligns across 9 bases. This CDR3 spans 15 amino acids. The germline CDR1 and CDR2 sequences are MNHEY and SMNVEV (reference sequence). J lost 6 bases, V lost 5 bases, and 10 bases had no gene match. The CDR3 region has the DNA TGTGCCAGCAGTGCCCCGGGACAGGGAGTCTCTGAAGCTTTCTTT. Translating gives CASSAPGQGVSEAFF.

This clone was counted a single time. The chain uses TRBV3-1 (or the pseudogene TRBV3-2) and TRBJ2-6; 7 positions match TRBD1. This CDR3 has 18 amino acids. The germline gives CDR1 LGHDT, CDR2 YNNKEL (reference sequence). Losses at the gene ends were 0 bases for V and 0 bases for J; bases not matched to a gene: 5. The CDR3 region is CASSQDTGAISGANVLTF. In DNA, the CDR3 is TGTGCCAGCAGCCAAGATACAGGGGCGATCTCTGGGGCCAACGTCCTGACTTTC.

V is TRBV7-9 and J is TRBJ2-1; 9 nucleotides align to TRBD1. The CDR3 is made up of 14 amino acids. V lost 5 bases, J lost 10 bases, and 9 bases stayed unmatched. Germline V gene data show CDR1 as SEHNR and CDR2 as FQNEAQ (reference sequence). The CDR3 DNA follows: TGTGCCAGCAGCCCCCGGGACAGGGTGGGAGAGCAGTTCTTC. The encoded protein is CASSPRDRVGEQFF.

The chain uses TRBV7-3 and TRBJ1-1; 10 bases agree with TRBD1. The J segment lost 8 bases and the V segment lost 5 bases, leaving 5 bases of the junction unmatched. This CDR3 is built from 13 residues. CDR1 is SGHTA, CDR2 FQGTGA, per germline. The CDR3: CASSRDRGAEAFF. The CDR3 DNA follows: TGTGCCAGCAGCAGGGACAGGGGTGCCGAAGCTTTCTTT.